Reported below is one TCR beta chain. There are 14 residues in the CDR3. V gave up 2 bases and J gave up 7 bases, with 14 bases separating them. CDR1 and CDR2 from the germline V gene are SGHTA and FQGNSA. The data are from a study of regulatory T cells in long-lasting Graves disease. This sample's time point: persistent/refractory GD, antithyroid drugs over 5 years with positive TRAb. PBMC RNA served as the TCR library source. Library construction for TCR beta used iRepertoire HTBI primers and Arm-PCR of CDR3 regions. TCRdb independently ran MiXCR on the multiplex PCR reads; one entry per CDR3 protein. The top ten clones hold roughly 50% of a sample with about 290,000 distinct CDR3 sequences, 22% of them seen once.

The sequenced sample was peripheral blood mononuclear cells (PBMCs), obtained when the disease was refractory, from a patient treated with antithyroid drugs. The source is a female donor with Graves disease. The V and J genes are TRBV7-2 and TRBJ2-5; possibly TRBD1 or TRBD2 for D (6 bases each). CDR3 amino acids: CASSLSPGEATQYF. The CDR3, as DNA: TGTGCCAGCAGCTTATCTCCAGGGGAGGCGACCCAGTACTTC.